The source of this T cell receptor beta chain is a study of T cells in Graves' hyperthyroidism and ophthalmopathy. Overall study results and limits: Among thyroid clonotypes expanded above 0.001, most also appeared in blood.

Ophthalmopathy cases met thresholds of Clinical Activity Score at least 3, NOSPECS grade at least 4 and duration under 3 months. There were TCR beta CDR3 regions amplified from RNA transcripts. TCR CDR3 regions were first amplified by RT-PCR with HTBI primers. TCRdb called the multiplex PCR reads again in MiXCR, with one record for every CDR3 protein. Of about 410,000 distinct CDR3 sequences in the sample, roughly 15% were seen once. This clonotype came up many times. The antigen is undetermined. Germline values: CDR1 SGHTA, CDR2 FQGNSA. This CDR3 spans 16 amino acids. Deletions cut 1 base from V and 7 bases from J, with 19 bases between.

Material for sequencing was blood. The TCR was taken from a woman in her 30s with Graves' ophthalmopathy. The chain is built from TRBV7-2 and TRBJ1-2, with D perhaps matching TRBD1 (6 bases). For the CDR3, the DNA is TGTGCCAGCAGCTTAGGCGGGGGGCAGGGGTATGGTGGCTACACCTTC. This gives the protein CASSLGGGQGYGGYTF. Together with reference TRBV7-2 and TRBJ1-2, the CDR3 gives the full variable domain: GAGVSQSPSNKVTEKGKDVELRCDPISGHTALYWYRQSLGQGLEFLIYFQGNSAPDKSGLPSDRFSAERTGGSVSTLTIQRTQQEDSAVYLCASSLGGGQGYGGYTFGSGTRLTVV.